What follows are 14 T cell receptor beta chains derived from one specimen sequenced in a study of T cells in Graves' hyperthyroidism and ophthalmopathy. RNA transcripts provided the source from which TCR beta CDR3 regions were amplified. With the HTBI primer set, the TCR CDR3 went through a first round of RT-PCR. TCRdb independently ran MiXCR on the multiplex PCR reads; one entry per CDR3 protein. Here the sample spans more than 300,000 distinct CDR3 sequences, approximately 14% being singletons. Source material: blood. The receptors come from a woman aged 25 to 39 with Graves' hyperthyroidism.

With respect to this clonotype: The CDR3 does not end in the conserved phenylalanine or tryptophan, so this is likely a read error. The chain recombines TRBV20-1 with TRBJ2-5; TRBD1 matches 12 bases. This CDR3 is 15 amino acids long. Germline loops: CDR1 DFQATT, CDR2 SNEGSKA (reference sequence). V shed 6 bases, J shed 4 bases, and the junction held 9 bases outside the gene matches. The CDR3: CSAQRPGQGAETQYL. CDR3 DNA sequence: TGCAGTGCACAACGACCGGGACAGGGGGCAGAGACCCAGTACCTC.

This clonotype was recorded at least ten times. This chain connects TRBV11-2 to TRBJ2-6; 9 bases match TRBD1. V shed 6 bases and J 3 bases; nucleotides not matched to a gene: 12. CDR1 SGHAT and CDR2 FQNNGV come from the germline V gene. The CDR3 runs 18 residues. The CDR3 bases are TGTGCCAGCAGACGACTCACAGGGGGCGCGTTTGGGGCCAACGTCCTGACTTTC. This sequence encodes CASRRLTGGAFGANVLTF.

This clonotype was picked up a small number of times. The rearrangement links TRBV6-1 to TRBJ1-6; 10 bases map to TRBD1. Germline V lookup: CDR1 MNHNS, CDR2 SASEGT. Losses at the gene ends were 7 bases for V and 10 bases for J; bases not matched to a gene: 4. There are 13 residues in the CDR3. Written as DNA, the CDR3 is TGTGCCAGCATGGGACAGGGGCACTCACCCCTCCACTTT. Translating it yields CASMGQGHSPLHF.

This clonotype has a handful of counts. The V gene is TRBV6-1, the J gene TRBJ2-1; 10 positions match TRBD2. The V gene end was trimmed by 5 bases and the J gene end by 5 bases; junction bases not matched to a gene: 6. The CDR3 length is 15 residues. The V gene's germline CDR1 is MNHNS and CDR2 SASEGT. For the CDR3, the DNA is TGTGCCAGCAGTTATAGAGGACTAGCGGACAATGAGCAGTTCTTC. This sequence encodes CASSYRGLADNEQFF.

The V gene is TRBV28, the J gene TRBJ1-2, with D possibly matching TRBD1 (5 bases). The CDR3 length is 15 residues. The germline V gene encodes CDR1 MDHEN and CDR2 SYDVKM. V lost 7 bases, J lost 8 bases, and 23 bases lay in between. CDR3 region: CASTPPGTAVGGYTF. CDR3 DNA: TGTGCCAGCACTCCTCCCGGGACCGCGGTGGGCGGCTACACCTTC.

At least ten counts were recorded for this clonotype. DNA for the CDR3: TGTGCCAGCAGTTTTGAGACAGGGGCGGCTCGGGGCTACACCTTC. Translation gives CASSFETGAARGYTF. The J gene is TRBJ1-2, the V gene TRBV12-3 or TRBV12-4; TRBD1 matches 8 bases. The ends lost 3 bases at V and 8 bases at J; junction bases unmatched: 11. The length of the CDR3 is 15 residues.

This clonotype was recorded many times. CDR3 sequence (DNA): TGTGCCAGCAGCCGGGACGGCGGATACGAGCAGTACTTC. Its protein is CASSRDGGYEQYF. The V gene is TRBV6-1, the J gene TRBJ2-7; D may match TRBD1 or TRBD2 (5 bases each). V was trimmed by 6 bases and J by 4 bases, leaving 13 bases between them. CDR3 length equals 13 residues. The germline V gene encodes CDR1 MNHNS and CDR2 SASEGT.

This clonotype was picked up a small number of times. V and J are TRBV4-1 and TRBJ1-5, with D uncertain. The germline V gene has CDR1 MGHRA and CDR2 YSYEKL. Trimming shortened V by 0 bases and J by 0 bases, and 6 bases separated the two germline ends. There are 15 residues in the CDR3. The CDR3 protein is CASSQEAVSNQPQHF. The CDR3 region has the DNA TGCGCCAGCAGCCAAGAGGCGGTTAGCAATCAGCCCCAGCATTTT.

This clonotype has more than one count but fewer than ten. A much bigger clone sits one base away, suggesting this may be a read error. This chain links TRBV30 with TRBJ1-1, with D perhaps TRBD1 (6 bases). This CDR3 comprises 11 residues. Trimming removed 6 bases at V and 5 bases at J, with 10 bases between. Germline CDR1 is GTSNPN and CDR2 is SVGIG (reference sequence). CDR3 bases: TGTGCCTGTTCTAGGGGGACTGAAGCTTTCTTT. Encoded protein: CACSRGTEAFF.

This clonotype came up many times. CDR3 residues: CSASWGQGAETQYF. The CDR3, as DNA: TGCAGTGCTAGCTGGGGACAGGGGGCTGAGACCCAGTACTTC. The chain carries TRBV20-1 and TRBJ2-5; TRBD1 matches 12 bases. Germline V gene sequence: CDR1 DFQATT, CDR2 SNEGSKA (reference sequence). The V gene end was trimmed by 3 bases and the J gene end by 5 bases; junction bases not matched to a gene: 4. The CDR3 consists of 14 residues.

As to this clonotype: A much larger clone differs by one base, so this may be a read error. The chain joins TRBV12-5 to TRBJ1-5, with D hard to call. The CDR3 covers 13 residues. Germline values: CDR1 LGHNT, CDR2 FRNRAP. The V end was cut by 6 bases, the J end by 3 bases, with 9 bases between. In nucleotides, the CDR3 is TGTGCTAGTGGATTCAGTGACAATCAGCCCCAGCATTTT. This sequence encodes CASGFSDNQPQHF.

This clonotype was counted only a few times. This sequence joins TRBV9 and TRBJ2-3; D perhaps matches TRBD1 (5 bases). Trimming pared 0 bases from V and 0 bases from J, leaving 8 bases between. CDR1 and CDR2 (germline): SGDLS, YYNGEE. The CDR3 has 15 residues. CDR3: CASSVAGASTDTQYF. The CDR3 nucleotides read TGTGCCAGCAGCGTAGCTGGGGCAAGCACAGATACGCAGTATTTT.

The sample holds one count of this clonotype. This may arise from a read error, as a much more abundant clone is one base away. This sequence joins TRBV28 and TRBJ2-1; the match to TRBD2 covers 11 bases. J was trimmed by 4 bases and V by 5 bases; bases with no gene match: 7. This CDR3 has 16 amino acids. CDR1 and CDR2 (germline): MDHEN, SYDVKM. CDR3 bases: TGTGCCAGCAGTCCCTTAATAGCGGGAGGGTACAATGAGCAGTTCTTC. This encodes CASSPLIAGGYNEQFF.

This clonotype was recorded at least ten times. The rearrangement uses TRBV29-1 and TRBJ2-5, with 7 nucleotides matching TRBD1. The V gene's germline CDR1 is SQVTM and CDR2 ANQGSEA. The V and J ends lost 2 bases and 5 bases, in that order; junction bases with no gene match: 5. The CDR3 sequence is 13 residues long. The CDR3: CSVERTGGETQYF. CDR3 coding DNA: TGCAGCGTTGAAAGGACAGGTGGGGAGACCCAGTACTTC.